This note documents a single TCR beta chain sequence. Its recognized antigen is unknown. No base quality information exists; no much larger clone differs at one position. Library prep was done by the immunoSEQ multiplex PCR assay. The hsTCRB Kit was used according to the manufacturer's protocol to amplify rearranged TCR beta chain sequences. Sequencing of TCRB libraries was carried out on an Illumina MiSeq. Per the source publication's procedure: The kit vendor's proprietary platform handled demultiplexing, trimming and gene mapping. The table comes from immuneACCESS by way of TCRdb, which keeps in-frame sequences with V and J called. Part of the clones is missing from these tables; in studies checked, under half for an unresolved V gene and the rest for unknown reasons. The DNA was the basis for D and trimming; V, J and clone size are from that table. The sample has 25,000 to 35,000 clones on record, roughly 90% of them singletons. In total, the top ten clones hold more than 2.5% of the sample.

Looking up the germline V gene yields CDR1 SQVTM and CDR2 ANQGSEA. The CDR3 contains 15 residues, cysteine and phenylalanine counted. Only the CDR3 portion is preserved as DNA: 45 bases, with reading frame beginning at the first base. V is pruned by 7 bases and J by 5 bases, leaving 14 bases of the junction without a gene match. The sample's time point label, decoded: week 23, last vaccination. Every vaccine dose consisted of 300 ug of a 20-mer mutant IDH1 peptide in Montanide, administered subcutaneously together with topical imiquimod. Newly diagnosed WHO grade 3 or 4 IDH1-mutant astrocytomas showing loss of nuclear ATRX were present in the donors. The samples were drawn from NOA16, a multicentre, single-arm, open-label phase I trial in Germany that tested a mutant IDH1 peptide vaccine in humans for the first time. Genomic DNA for TCRB sequencing was extracted from EDTA blood using the DNeasy Blood and Tissue Kit.

This sample is part of a study of a mutant IDH1 vaccine in newly diagnosed glioma (dated by TCRdb to the early 2020s). In the study overall: Patients received eight vaccinations in weeks 1, 3, 5, 7, 11, 15, 19 and 23, corresponding to visits V03 through V10. Vaccination began 4-6 weeks after radiotherapy alone, or alongside temozolomide cycles in the chemotherapy-containing groups. Of the approximately 29 treated patients, roughly 60% were male and about 40% were female, and a mean age of roughly 37 years was recorded. Prior to enrollment, patients had been given standard therapy consisting of radiotherapy alone, temozolomide alone, or radiochemotherapy with temozolomide, with the combination given to most patients. Peripheral blood samples were drawn at six visits, namely V03 (baseline), V05, V07, V10, V12 and V13. Longitudinal TCRB deep sequencing was performed for roughly 24 treated patients wherever samples were available for exploratory analyses. The paper's findings and limits, for the study overall: Availability determined which PBMC samples were chosen for TCRB deep sequencing. The authors noted that analyses of patient blood samples could not be reproduced because of sample limitations. Across multiple MHC alleles, vaccine-induced immune responses were seen in approximately 93% of patients. Pseudoprogression seemed to be unrelated to changes in the top peripheral T cell clonotypes found by TCRB sequencing.

This sequence was found in a man aged 35 to 55 with glioma. The chain is assembled from TRBV29-1 and TRBJ2-5, and 9 junction bases match TRBD2. Sequences were derived from PBMCs, sampled from a glioma patient whose treatment included an IDH1 peptide vaccine. The sequence in DNA is TGCAGCGCCTTGACTAGCGGAGACCATTGGGAGACCCAGTACTTC. Translated, it reads CSALTSGDHWETQYF.